These 22 T cell receptor beta chains were sequenced from one sample in a study of neurological immune-mediated disorders. TCRdb re-called the 5' RACE reads through MiXCR, storing one row per CDR3 protein. This repertoire shows around 50,000 distinct CDR3 sequences, over 15% found once; its top ten account for 4% to 5.5%. Input material: PBMCs. Receptor source: a man aged 60 to 75 in good health.

Details on this clonotype: The junction does not match germline at one end; this may be a read error. This chain joins TRBV5-1 and TRBJ2-7; no firm D call. Germline values: CDR1 SGHRS, CDR2 YFSETQ. This CDR3 spans 15 amino acids. This CDR3 is CSSSSLTPSSYEQYF. The CDR3 coding sequence is TGCTCCAGCAGCTCACTGACACCTAGCTCCTACGAGCAGTACTTC.

This clonotype was seen repeatedly, ten times or more. The chain links TRBV9 to TRBJ2-7, with 10 bases aligning to TRBD2. V shed 7 bases and J 0 bases; nucleotides not matched to a gene: 7. CDR3 length: 15 amino acids. CDR1 and CDR2 (germline): SGDLS, YYNGEE. The CDR3 DNA reads TGTGCCAGCGGGGGACGGACTAGCGGCTCCTACGAGCAGTACTTC. Its protein product is CASGGRTSGSYEQYF.

The chain has TRBV7-8 and TRBJ2-5; 11 bases agree with TRBD1. V was pared by 7 bases and J by 7 bases, with 5 bases of the junction left unmatched. Germline V gives CDR1 SGHVS, CDR2 FQNEAQ. This CDR3 is built from 13 residues. The CDR3 sequence: CASTTGTGGTQYF. The CDR3 DNA is TGTGCCAGCACCACCGGGACAGGGGGGACCCAGTACTTC.

The rearrangement joins TRBV30 to TRBJ2-3, with a possible D match to TRBD1 (5 bases). The CDR3 has 16 amino acids. The ends were cut back, 0 bases at V and 1 base at J, with 14 bases in the middle. Germline V gene sequence: CDR1 GTSNPN, CDR2 SVGIG (reference sequence). The CDR3 here is CAWSVGVAQGTDTQYF. Written as DNA, the CDR3 is TGTGCCTGGAGTGTAGGGGTGGCGCAGGGCACAGATACGCAGTATTTT.

This clonotype appeared many times. J is TRBJ2-1 and V is TRBV12-3 or TRBV12-4; the match to TRBD1 covers 7 bases. There are 15 residues in the CDR3. The trim removed 6 bases at V and 10 bases at J, leaving 15 bases unmatched. Here the CDR3 reads CASSPTGQGVGEQFF. CDR3 nucleotide sequence: TGTGCCAGCAGCCCAACCGGGCAGGGGGTAGGGGAGCAGTTCTTC.

The sample holds many counts of this clonotype. The chain recombines TRBV12-3 or TRBV12-4 with TRBJ2-7; 15 bases map to TRBD2. The length of the CDR3 is 14 residues. V shed 5 bases and J 7 bases; nucleotides not matched to a gene: 3. Written as DNA, the CDR3 is TGTGCCAGCAGTGGGGGACTAGCGGGAGGAGAGCAGTACTTC. Residues: CASSGGLAGGEQYF.

Ten or more counts support this clonotype. The rearrangement links TRBV7-3 to TRBJ2-3; TRBD1 matches at 11 bases. V gave up 5 bases and J gave up 4 bases; unmatched junction bases: 5. The CDR3 consists of 15 residues. Per germline, CDR1 SGHTA and CDR2 FQGTGA. The CDR3 nucleotides are TGTGCCAGCAGCCGGGGGACAGGGGGATCAGATACGCAGTATTTT. Protein product: CASSRGTGGSDTQYF. The whole variable domain, remainder taken from reference TRBV7-3 and TRBJ2-3, is GAGVSQTPSNKVTEKGKYVELRCDPISGHTALYWYRQSLGQGPEFLIYFQGTGAADDSGLPNDRFFAVRPEGSVSTLKIQRTERGDSAVYLCASSRGTGGSDTQYFGPGTRLTVL.

There are many counts of this clonotype. V gene TRBV20-1 combines with J gene TRBJ2-7; D is ambiguous. This CDR3 is 12 amino acids long. Germline lookup yields CDR1 DFQATT and CDR2 SNEGSKA (reference sequence). V lost 1 base and J lost 10, with 14 bases in between. CDR3 nucleotides: TGCAGTGCTAGAGCCCTAAGCTCGGTCCAGTACTTC. Translating gives CSARALSSVQYF.

This clonotype was seen many times. The chain uses TRBV21-1 and TRBJ2-1; the table's TRBD1 call for D was not verified on the DNA. TRBV21-1 is listed as a pseudogene. The CDR3 runs to 16 residues. Here the CDR3 reads CASSKAPGKSYNEQFF. Here the CDR3 DNA reads TGTGCCAGCAGCAAAGCCCCCGGAAAGAGCTACAATGAGCAGTTCTTC.

This clonotype was counted between two and nine times. V is TRBV5-6 and J is TRBJ2-4; no clear D. CDR3 length equals 11 residues. V lost 2 bases to trimming and J lost 7 bases, with 4 bases between them. Looked up from germline, CDR1 is SGHDT and CDR2 is YYEEEE. The CDR3 DNA sequence: TGTGCCAGCAGCTTTGGGAACATTCAGTACTTC. Its protein product is CASSFGNIQYF.

This clonotype has ten or more counts. This chain connects TRBV19 to TRBJ1-2; D is perhaps TRBD1 (5 bases). V lost 4 bases, J lost 3 bases, and 15 bases lay in between. Germline loops: CDR1 LNHDA, CDR2 SQIVND (reference sequence). CDR3 length equals 15 residues. CDR3 sequence: CASSRGRNLDYGYTF. CDR3 in DNA: TGTGCCAGTAGTAGGGGCCGGAATTTGGACTATGGCTACACCTTC.

The chain couples TRBV29-1 to TRBJ2-3; D is ambiguous. The ends were cut back, 6 bases at V and 2 bases at J, with 12 bases in the middle. The CDR3 loop spans 13 amino acids. The germline gives CDR1 SQVTM, CDR2 ANQGSEA. CDR3 nucleotides: TGCAGCGTCTCCCCTGGAGCCACAGATACGCAGTATTTT. Translation gives CSVSPGATDTQYF.

In its sample, this clonotype was seen many times. At one end the junction does not follow the germline gene, possibly because of a read error. This chain links TRBV12-3 or TRBV12-4 with TRBJ2-7, with D perhaps being TRBD1 or TRBD2 (6 bases each). The CDR3 is 13 residues long. CDR3 nucleotide sequence: TGTGCCAGCAGTACAAACGAGGGGGGCCGGGCCAACTTC. Protein: CASSTNEGGRANF.

As concerns this clonotype: One junction end disagrees with the germline gene, perhaps due to a read error. The chain uses TRBV27 and TRBJ1-5; D is ambiguous. This CDR3 region has 15 residues. Germline CDR1 is MNHEY and CDR2 is SMNVEV (reference sequence). Here the CDR3 DNA reads TGTGCCAGCAGGCAGGACGGTTATAGCAATCTGCCCCAGCATTTT. As protein: CASRQDGYSNLPQHF.

The table lists this clonotype with many counts. The genes are TRBV4-1 and TRBJ2-1; 7 bases fit TRBD2. CDR3 size: 18 residues. V shed 0 bases, J shed 2 bases, and the junction held 10 bases outside the gene matches. Looked up from germline, CDR1 is MGHRA and CDR2 is YSYEKL. CDR3 nucleotide sequence: TGCGCCAGCAGCCAAGATCGTGGGAGGGGCTCTACCTACAATGAGCAGTTCTTC. This codes for CASSQDRGRGSTYNEQFF.

This clonotype was seen many times. This sequence joins TRBV27 and TRBJ2-3, with TRBD2 matching over 11 bases. Trimming took 5 bases from V and 8 from J; bases not matched to a gene: 15. This CDR3 region has 17 residues. Germline-derived CDR1 and CDR2 are MNHEY and SMNVEV (reference sequence). CDR3 coding DNA: TGTGCCAGCAGTCCGACACTAGCGGGAGCCGTGGCGGGTACGCAGTATTTT. It encodes CASSPTLAGAVAGTQYF.

This clonotype was found many times. The V call is TRBV5-1, the J call TRBJ1-3; 8 bases align to TRBD1. CDR3 length: 15 residues. Trimming cost V 4 bases and J 2 bases; bases outside gene matches: 5. CDR1 is SGHRS and CDR2 is YFSETQ in the germline V gene. CDR3 loop: CASSPSGGTGNTIYF. CDR3 in DNA: TGCGCCAGCAGCCCTTCAGGGGGCACTGGAAACACCATATATTTT.

This clonotype has ten or more counts. The V call is TRBV20-1, the J call TRBJ2-3; 8 bases are shared with TRBD1. The germline CDR1 and CDR2 sequences are DFQATT and SNEGSKA (reference sequence). The CDR3 is 12 residues long. After removal of 4 bases from V and 4 bases from J, the junction contained 1 base not matched to a gene. This chain's CDR3 is CSAIQGADTQYF. The CDR3 DNA reads TGCAGTGCTATACAGGGGGCAGATACGCAGTATTTT.

The CDR3 nucleotides are TGTGCCAGCAGCTTAATCGGCGGGGGACCCTCCTACGAGCAGTACTTC. Its protein product is CASSLIGGGPSYEQYF. This sequence joins TRBV7-8 and TRBJ2-7; 7 bases fit TRBD2. From germline, CDR1 is SGHVS and CDR2 FQNEAQ. The V gene end was trimmed by 2 bases and the J gene end by 0 bases; junction bases not matched to a gene: 7. This CDR3 spans 16 amino acids.

Many counts were recorded for this clonotype. The CDR3 protein is CASRQGGGEQYF. DNA of the CDR3: TGTGCCAGCAGGCAAGGGGGAGGCGAGCAGTACTTC. The chain carries TRBV6-2 or TRBV6-3 and TRBJ2-7; D tentatively fits TRBD1 or TRBD2 (6 bases each). V lost 6 bases and J 6 bases, leaving 12 bases between the germline ends. The germline V gene has CDR1 MNHEY and CDR2 SVGEGT. This CDR3 contains 12 residues.

This clonotype was seen repeatedly, ten times or more. The chain joins TRBV28 to TRBJ1-2; D remains unclear. The V end lost 6 bases, the J end lost 8 bases, and 10 bases lay between the germline ends. CDR1 is MDHEN, CDR2 SYDVKM, per germline. The CDR3 extends over 11 amino acids. CDR3 in amino acids: CASRLEGGYTF. CDR3 bases: TGTGCCAGCAGGTTAGAAGGCGGCTACACCTTC.

This clonotype showed up many times. The chain couples TRBV6-5 to TRBJ1-2; D not certain. The germline V and J ends were trimmed by 2 bases and 6 bases, with 10 bases remaining between them. Looked up from germline, CDR1 is MNHEY and CDR2 is SVGAGI. This CDR3 contains 13 residues. The CDR3 here is CASSYTARDGYTF. The CDR3 nucleotides are TGTGCCAGCAGTTACACAGCCCGGGATGGCTACACCTTC.